These 14 T cell receptor beta chains share one sample of origin, sequenced in a study of CD8 T cells in Susac syndrome. Random hexamers primed reverse transcription of about 0.5 to 1 ug RNA. TCRdb recomputed calls from the immunoSEQ multiplex PCR reads with MiXCR, one row per CDR3 protein. The data contain around 130,000 distinct CDR3 sequences, around 90% of them singletons. The sequencing input was CD8+ T cells from PBMCs. The receptors were sampled from a human donor with multiple sclerosis.

The chain links TRBV13 to TRBJ2-3, with TRBD1 matching 8 bases. V shed 4 bases and J 6 bases; nucleotides not matched to a gene: 12. Germline CDR1 and CDR2: PRHDT and FYEKMQ (reference sequence). The CDR3 runs 16 residues. The CDR3 DNA sequence: TGTGCCAGCAGCTCCTCGAGGACAGGGCGTGAGGATACGCAGTATTTT. Translation gives CASSSSRTGREDTQYF.

V usage is TRBV27 and J usage is TRBJ1-5; no clear D gene. CDR3 size: 14 residues. Germline assignment: CDR1 MNHEY and CDR2 SMNVEV (reference sequence). Trimming took 3 bases from V and 1 from J, leaving 7 bases between them. For the CDR3, the DNA is TGTGCCAGCAGTTTGTCTCCGAGCAATCAGCCCCAGCATTTT. This encodes CASSLSPSNQPQHF.

CDR3 in amino acids: CASSLGDEEGEREQYF. The DNA for the CDR3 is TGCGCCAGCAGCTTGGGTGACGAGGAGGGGGAACGCGAGCAGTACTTC. The rearrangement uses TRBV5-1 and TRBJ2-7; the D call may be TRBD1 or TRBD2 (6 bases each). V dropped 0 bases and J dropped 6 bases, with 19 bases sitting between them. Germline values: CDR1 SGHRS, CDR2 YFSETQ. CDR3 length: 16 amino acids.

The chain carries TRBV4-3 and TRBJ2-7; weak D call: TRBD1 (5 bases). The CDR3 length is 14 residues. The V and J ends lost 1 base and 6 bases respectively, with 13 bases between them. Germline assignment: CDR1 LGHNA and CDR2 YSLEER. CDR3 in amino acids: CASSQVGSGSEQYF. As DNA, the CDR3 is TGCGCCAGCAGCCAAGTCGGGTCAGGGTCCGAGCAGTACTTC.

The rearrangement joins TRBV5-6 to TRBJ2-1; D is ambiguous. V was shortened by 1 base and J by 4 bases, with 9 bases between the two germline ends. From germline, CDR1 is SGHDT and CDR2 YYEEEE. The CDR3 is 14 residues long. The CDR3 loop is CASSLFSAYNEQFF. In nucleotides, the CDR3 is TGTGCCAGCAGCTTGTTTTCCGCGTACAATGAGCAGTTCTTC.

This rearrangement joins TRBV19 to TRBJ1-4, with 9 positions matching TRBD1. The V segment lost 7 bases and the J segment 8 bases; nucleotides outside the gene matches: 11. The germline V gene has CDR1 LNHDA and CDR2 SQIVND (reference sequence). This CDR3 spans 15 amino acids. The CDR3 loop is CASTVSQGASEKLFF. The CDR3 DNA follows: TGTGCCAGTACCGTCTCACAGGGGGCGTCGGAAAAACTGTTTTTT.

This clonotype has only one observation. This chain uses TRBV14 with TRBJ2-7, with TRBD1 matching 11 bases. The CDR3 runs to 14 residues. Germline V gene sequence: CDR1 SGHDN, CDR2 FVKESK. The J segment lost 4 bases and the V segment lost 4 bases, leaving 3 bases of the junction unmatched. The CDR3 DNA is TGTGCCAGCAGCCGGACAGGGGGCGAATACGAGCAGTACTTC. Protein product: CASSRTGGEYEQYF.

J is TRBJ2-1 and V is TRBV20-1, with D possibly TRBD2 on 6 matching bases. Germline V CDR1 and CDR2: DFQATT, SNEGSKA (reference sequence). There are 13 residues in the CDR3. V was cut by 6 bases and J by 4 bases, with 13 bases left in between. DNA for the CDR3: TGCAGTGCCCAAAAGCGGGTGTACAATGAGCAGTTCTTC. It encodes CSAQKRVYNEQFF.

The genes are TRBV29-1 and TRBJ2-2; the D gene is possibly TRBD2 (6 bases). Between the trimmed V and J ends, which lost 1 base and 1 base, there was a span of 13 bases. This CDR3 comprises 16 residues. Germline V lookup: CDR1 SQVTM, CDR2 ANQGSEA. The CDR3 DNA reads TGCAGCGTTGAAGGTTCCCCCGGGAGGAACACCGGGGAGCTGTTTTTT. This encodes CSVEGSPGRNTGELFF.

This chain links TRBV9 with TRBJ2-1, with D unclear. V shed 0 bases and J shed 9 bases, with 7 bases lying between them. The germline V gene encodes CDR1 SGDLS and CDR2 YYNGEE. The CDR3 runs 12 residues. The CDR3 DNA follows: TGTGCCAGCAGCGTAGGCAGGCGTGAGCAGTTCTTC. It yields the protein CASSVGRREQFF.

The rearrangement uses TRBV27 and TRBJ2-5; the D is unclear. The CDR3 is 12 amino acids. V dropped 8 bases and J dropped 7 bases, with 14 bases sitting between them. Germline loops: CDR1 MNHEY, CDR2 SMNVEV (reference sequence). CDR3 DNA: TGTGCCAGCTGCAGTCAGCGAGGGACCCAGTACTTC. It codes for CASCSQRGTQYF.

The genes are TRBV9 and TRBJ1-4; possibly TRBD1 for D (5 bases). V lost 0 bases and J 1 base, leaving 10 bases between the germline ends. From germline, CDR1 is SGDLS and CDR2 YYNGEE. The CDR3 contains 16 residues. CDR3 in amino acids: CASSVGWGGTNEKLFF. The CDR3 nucleotides are TGTGCCAGCAGCGTAGGCTGGGGCGGAACTAATGAAAAACTGTTTTTT.

Of note for this clonotype: One end of the junction is discordant with germline, which a read error may explain. The V gene is TRBV27, the J gene TRBJ1-5; no reliable D call. This CDR3 spans 12 amino acids. The germline CDR1 and CDR2 sequences are MNHEY and SMNVEV (reference sequence). CDR3 DNA: TGTGTCAGCAGTTTCCCTAATCAGCCCCAGCATTTT. This codes for CVSSFPNQPQHF.

The genes are TRBV29-1 and TRBJ2-7, with 8 bases matching TRBD1. V lost 0 bases and J lost 3; bases outside the gene matches: 4. The CDR3 consists of 14 residues. Germline V gene lookup returns CDR1 SQVTM and CDR2 ANQGSEA. The CDR3 is CSVEDPDRDYEQYF. CDR3 nucleotides: TGCAGCGTTGAAGATCCGGACAGGGACTACGAGCAGTACTTC.